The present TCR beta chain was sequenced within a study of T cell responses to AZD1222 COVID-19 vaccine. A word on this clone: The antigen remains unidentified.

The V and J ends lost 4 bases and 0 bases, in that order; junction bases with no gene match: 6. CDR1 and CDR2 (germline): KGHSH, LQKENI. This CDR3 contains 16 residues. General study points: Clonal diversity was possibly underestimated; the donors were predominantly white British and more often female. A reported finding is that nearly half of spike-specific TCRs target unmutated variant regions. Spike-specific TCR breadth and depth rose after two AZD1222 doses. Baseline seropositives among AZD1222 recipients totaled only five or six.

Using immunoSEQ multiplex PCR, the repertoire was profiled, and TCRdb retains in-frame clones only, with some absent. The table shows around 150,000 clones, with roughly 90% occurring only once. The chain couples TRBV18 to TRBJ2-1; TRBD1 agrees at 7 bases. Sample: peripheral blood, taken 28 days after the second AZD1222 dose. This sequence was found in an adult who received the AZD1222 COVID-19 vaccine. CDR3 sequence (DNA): TGTGCCAGCTCACTATCGACAGGGAGCTCCTACAATGAGCAGTTCTTC. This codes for CASSLSTGSSYNEQFF.